Listed below are T cell receptor beta chains from one sample, sequenced in a study of CD8+ T cells in alopecia areata. The protocol was immunoSEQ multiplex PCR, while the TCRdb copy is restricted to in-frame clones and leaves out a portion. The data show approximately 150,000 clones, 60% to 75% seen once. The sequenced sample was CD4+ T cells sorted from blood, obtained at week 24, from a patient treated with tofacitinib. These receptors all come from a human donor with alopecia areata. Each CDR3 is given with its conserved first and last residue. Fields, in order: D gene, clone size, V gene, J gene, CDR3 DNA, CDR3 protein. A D gene is named only where the DNA matches it firmly. Only part of the rows carry a size: once, few, many, or a class if the clone is expanded.

d_call: TRBD1
clone_size: .
v_call: TRBV27
j_call: TRBJ1-5
cdr3_nt: TGTGCCAGCAGCCTAACAGGGGGCTATCAGCCCCAGCATTTT
cdr3_aa: CASSLTGGYQPQHF

d_call: .
clone_size: .
v_call: TRBV29-1
j_call: TRBJ2-3
cdr3_nt: TGCAGCGCTAAGACCGATAGAAGCACAGATACGCAGTATTTT
cdr3_aa: CSAKTDRSTDTQYF

d_call: TRBD1
clone_size: .
v_call: TRBV12-5
j_call: TRBJ2-7
cdr3_nt: TGTGCTAGTGGTTTGGGACAGGGCAACGAGCAGTACTTC
cdr3_aa: CASGLGQGNEQYF

d_call: .
clone_size: few
v_call: TRBV11-2
j_call: TRBJ1-1
cdr3_nt: TGTGCCAGCAGCTTCAGGGACACTGAAGCTTTCTTT
cdr3_aa: CASSFRDTEAFF

d_call: .
clone_size: many
v_call: TRBV2
j_call: TRBJ2-1
cdr3_nt: TGTGCCAGCAGTCCTAACGCGTGGGGGAGGTCGGATGAGCAGTTCTTC
cdr3_aa: CASSPNAWGRSDEQFF

d_call: .
clone_size: .
v_call: TRBV4-1
j_call: TRBJ1-6
cdr3_nt: TGCGCCAGCAGCCAAGTTGGGCAGGGGAATTGGCCCCTCCACTTT
cdr3_aa: CASSQVGQGNWPLHF

d_call: TRBD1
clone_size: few
v_call: TRBV6-5
j_call: TRBJ1-4
cdr3_nt: TGTGCCAGCTCAGACAGGGGTCAGGATGAAAAACTGTTTTTT
cdr3_aa: CASSDRGQDEKLFF

d_call: .
clone_size: .
v_call: TRBV19
j_call: TRBJ2-5
cdr3_nt: TGTGCCAGTAGTACCCCTTTATGGGCCCAAGAGACCCAGTACTTC
cdr3_aa: CASSTPLWAQETQYF

d_call: .
clone_size: .
v_call: TRBV29-1
j_call: TRBJ1-3
cdr3_nt: TGCAGCGGCCAAGTCGGAAACACCATATATTTT
cdr3_aa: CSGQVGNTIYF

d_call: .
clone_size: .
v_call: TRBV30
j_call: TRBJ2-1
cdr3_nt: TGTGCCTGGGGAGGACACCACAATGAGCAGTTCTTC
cdr3_aa: CAWGGHHNEQFF

d_call: .
clone_size: .
v_call: TRBV5-1
j_call: TRBJ2-7
cdr3_nt: TGCGCCAGCAGCCCCGGGGACAAATCCTACGAGCAGTACTTC
cdr3_aa: CASSPGDKSYEQYF

d_call: .
clone_size: few
v_call: TRBV7-9
j_call: TRBJ1-1
cdr3_nt: TGTGCCAGCAGCTTCGACACTGAAGCTTTCTTT
cdr3_aa: CASSFDTEAFF

d_call: .
clone_size: .
v_call: TRBV5-1
j_call: TRBJ2-1
cdr3_nt: TGCGCCAGCAGCTTACAGCACCCCGGTCGTGATGAGCAGTTCTTC
cdr3_aa: CASSLQHPGRDEQFF

d_call: .
clone_size: few
v_call: TRBV11-2
j_call: TRBJ2-3
cdr3_nt: TGTGCCAGCAGCTTAGGCGCGCGTCCTTTTGGGTATTTT
cdr3_aa: CASSLGARPFGYF

d_call: .
clone_size: few
v_call: TRBV29-1
j_call: TRBJ2-5
cdr3_nt: TGCAGCGTTCGGGTTTTAGAGAAGACCCAGTACTTC
cdr3_aa: CSVRVLEKTQYF

d_call: TRBD1
clone_size: .
v_call: TRBV19
j_call: TRBJ1-6
cdr3_nt: TGTGCCAGTAGCCTACGGGACAGTGTATCACCCCTCCACTTT
cdr3_aa: CASSLRDSVSPLHF

d_call: TRBD1
clone_size: few
v_call: TRBV7-2
j_call: TRBJ1-1
cdr3_nt: TGTGCCAGCAGCACCATCGGGACAGTTGAAGCTTTCTTT
cdr3_aa: CASSTIGTVEAFF

d_call: TRBD1
clone_size: .
v_call: TRBV11-1
j_call: TRBJ2-3
cdr3_nt: TGTGCCAGCAGCTTAGCGCTCCGGACAGGCTCGACAGATACGCAGTATTTT
cdr3_aa: CASSLALRTGSTDTQYF

d_call: TRBD1
clone_size: .
v_call: TRBV27
j_call: TRBJ2-6
cdr3_nt: TGTGCCAGCAGGCCCGACAGGGTACCTGGGGCCAACGTCCTGACTTTC
cdr3_aa: CASRPDRVPGANVLTF

d_call: .
clone_size: .
v_call: TRBV18
j_call: TRBJ2-5
cdr3_nt: TGTGCCAGCTCACCAGCAGGCTCCCAAGAGACCCAGTACTTC
cdr3_aa: CASSPAGSQETQYF

d_call: .
clone_size: .
v_call: TRBV5-1
j_call: TRBJ1-2
cdr3_nt: TGCGCCAGCAGCGTCGACAGAGACTATGGCTACACCTTC
cdr3_aa: CASSVDRDYGYTF

d_call: .
clone_size: few
v_call: TRBV6-6
j_call: TRBJ2-3
cdr3_nt: TGTGCCAGCAGTTACTCCTATACGCAGTATTTT
cdr3_aa: CASSYSYTQYF

d_call: TRBD1
clone_size: .
v_call: TRBV5-1
j_call: TRBJ2-1
cdr3_nt: TGCGCCAGCAGCGTCGGACAGGGACCTTACAATGAGCAGTTCTTC
cdr3_aa: CASSVGQGPYNEQFF

d_call: .
clone_size: many
v_call: TRBV29-1
j_call: TRBJ1-3
cdr3_nt: TGCAGCGTTCTCTCACCCCAGGGTGACTCTGGAAACACCATATATTTT
cdr3_aa: CSVLSPQGDSGNTIYF

d_call: .
clone_size: .
v_call: TRBV7-6
j_call: TRBJ2-1
cdr3_nt: TGTGCCAGCAGCGATCGGGACATATCCTACAATGAGCAGTTCTTC
cdr3_aa: CASSDRDISYNEQFF

d_call: .
clone_size: once
v_call: TRBV30
j_call: TRBJ1-5
cdr3_nt: TGTGCCTGGAGTGGTGTATATAGCAATCAGCCCCAGCATTTT
cdr3_aa: CAWSGVYSNQPQHF

d_call: .
clone_size: few
v_call: TRBV30
j_call: TRBJ2-2
cdr3_nt: TGTGCCTGGAGACAGGGCAAGAACACCGGGGAGCTGTTTTTT
cdr3_aa: CAWRQGKNTGELFF

d_call: TRBD1
clone_size: few
v_call: TRBV5-1
j_call: TRBJ1-6
cdr3_nt: TGCGCCAGCAGCTTGGGGACAGGGGTCAATTCACCCCTCCACTTT
cdr3_aa: CASSLGTGVNSPLHF

d_call: .
clone_size: medium-sized
v_call: TRBV20-1
j_call: TRBJ2-2
cdr3_nt: TGCAGTGCTGCCCGGACCGGGGAGCTGTTTTTT
cdr3_aa: CSAARTGELFF

d_call: TRBD2
clone_size: .
v_call: TRBV7-2
j_call: TRBJ2-7
cdr3_nt: TGTGCCAGCAGCCGCAGCGTTGGGACTAACTACGAGCAGTACTTC
cdr3_aa: CASSRSVGTNYEQYF

d_call: TRBD1
clone_size: once
v_call: TRBV2
j_call: TRBJ1-5
cdr3_nt: TGTGCCAGCAGCGGTGACAGGGTTGGAGGTCAGCCCCAGCATTTT
cdr3_aa: CASSGDRVGGQPQHF

d_call: TRBD1
clone_size: few
v_call: TRBV2
j_call: TRBJ2-7
cdr3_nt: TGTGCCAGCAGTCGAAGGACCGGGACAGGCAGCTACGAGCAGTACTTC
cdr3_aa: CASSRRTGTGSYEQYF

d_call: .
clone_size: .
v_call: TRBV5-4
j_call: TRBJ2-3
cdr3_nt: TGTGCCAGCAGCTTGGGGGACTCGTCTAGCACAGATACGCAGTATTTT
cdr3_aa: CASSLGDSSSTDTQYF

d_call: TRBD1
clone_size: few
v_call: TRBV6-1
j_call: TRBJ1-2
cdr3_nt: TGTGCCAGCAGTGACGGGGACAGGGTCCTTTTTTTCCACAGCTACACCTTC
cdr3_aa: CASSDGDRVLFFHSYTF

d_call: .
clone_size: .
v_call: TRBV29-1
j_call: TRBJ1-4
cdr3_nt: TGCAGCGTCCGGGACAATGATCCAAAACTGTTTTTT
cdr3_aa: CSVRDNDPKLFF

d_call: TRBD1
clone_size: .
v_call: TRBV4-2
j_call: TRBJ2-7
cdr3_nt: TGTGCCAGCAGCCAAGGAAATGGTGGGACAGGGGCCTACGAGCAGTACTTC
cdr3_aa: CASSQGNGGTGAYEQYF

d_call: .
clone_size: .
v_call: TRBV30
j_call: TRBJ2-5
cdr3_nt: TGTGCCTGGAATTGGGCAGTCCAAGAGACCCAGTACTTC
cdr3_aa: CAWNWAVQETQYF

d_call: .
clone_size: .
v_call: TRBV28
j_call: TRBJ2-1
cdr3_nt: TGTGCCAGCAGTTTACCTGGAGGGGGGCAGTTCTTC
cdr3_aa: CASSLPGGGQFF

d_call: TRBD1
clone_size: .
v_call: TRBV19
j_call: TRBJ1-5
cdr3_nt: TGTGCCAGTAAGGACTGGACAGGCCTCAATCAGCCCCAGCATTTT
cdr3_aa: CASKDWTGLNQPQHF

d_call: TRBD1
clone_size: few
v_call: TRBV5-1
j_call: TRBJ2-3
cdr3_nt: TGCGCCAGCAGCCGGGACAGGGGGCAGGCAGATACGCAGTATTTT
cdr3_aa: CASSRDRGQADTQYF

d_call: TRBD1
clone_size: .
v_call: TRBV10-3
j_call: TRBJ1-5
cdr3_nt: TGTGCCAGCACGACAGGGGGTAGCCAGCCCCAGCATTTT
cdr3_aa: CASTTGGSQPQHF

d_call: .
clone_size: .
v_call: TRBV9
j_call: TRBJ1-2
cdr3_nt: TGTGCCAGCAGCGTAGATCGTCGGACAGCTTATGGCTACACCTTC
cdr3_aa: CASSVDRRTAYGYTF

d_call: .
clone_size: .
v_call: TRBV6-5
j_call: TRBJ2-3
cdr3_nt: TGTGCCAGCAGTCAACAGAATACGCAGTATTTT
cdr3_aa: CASSQQNTQYF

d_call: .
clone_size: .
v_call: TRBV5-1
j_call: TRBJ1-1
cdr3_nt: TGCGCCAGCAGCTTGGGGCATTCGGAAGCTTTCTTT
cdr3_aa: CASSLGHSEAFF

d_call: .
clone_size: few
v_call: TRBV6-1
j_call: TRBJ1-5
cdr3_nt: TGTGCCAGCAGCCAGGGGCTGGGAAGCAATCAGCCCCAGCATTTT
cdr3_aa: CASSQGLGSNQPQHF

d_call: TRBD1
clone_size: .
v_call: TRBV30
j_call: TRBJ1-2
cdr3_nt: TGTGCCTGGAGTGTAGGACAGGGTGGCTACACCTTC
cdr3_aa: CAWSVGQGGYTF

d_call: .
clone_size: few
v_call: TRBV18
j_call: TRBJ2-2
cdr3_nt: TGTGCCAGCTCACCACAGACGGAAGGGGAGCTGTTTTTT
cdr3_aa: CASSPQTEGELFF

d_call: .
clone_size: few
v_call: TRBV29-1
j_call: TRBJ2-2
cdr3_nt: TGCAGCGTCGAACAGGGCGGGGAGCTGTTTTTT
cdr3_aa: CSVEQGGELFF

d_call: TRBD2
clone_size: few
v_call: TRBV7-2
j_call: TRBJ2-1
cdr3_nt: TGTGCCAGCAGCCTGACGGCGGGGGGGAGGAATGAGCAGTTCTTC
cdr3_aa: CASSLTAGGRNEQFF

d_call: .
clone_size: few
v_call: TRBV28
j_call: TRBJ2-5
cdr3_nt: TGTGCCAGCTGTGAGCTGGAGACCCAGTACTTC
cdr3_aa: CASCELETQYF

d_call: TRBD1
clone_size: .
v_call: TRBV2
j_call: TRBJ1-4
cdr3_nt: TGTGCCAGCAGTTCCGGGACAGCTGCTGAAAAACTGTTTTTT
cdr3_aa: CASSSGTAAEKLFF

d_call: .
clone_size: .
v_call: TRBV18
j_call: TRBJ2-5
cdr3_nt: TGTGCCAGCTCACCAGACTTTCGCCGAGAGACCCAGTACTTC
cdr3_aa: CASSPDFRRETQYF

d_call: .
clone_size: .
v_call: TRBV29-1
j_call: TRBJ1-4
cdr3_nt: TGCAGCGTTGAAGTCGATGAAAAACTGTTTTTT
cdr3_aa: CSVEVDEKLFF

d_call: .
clone_size: .
v_call: TRBV4-1
j_call: TRBJ2-5
cdr3_nt: TGCGCCAGCAGCCAAGATTGGTCGGGGAAACAAGAGACCCAGTACTTC
cdr3_aa: CASSQDWSGKQETQYF